These 31 T cell receptor beta chains originate from one sample sequenced in a study of identical twins. TCRdb recomputed calls from the 5' RACE reads with MiXCR, one row per CDR3 protein. The table lists some 590,000 distinct CDR3 sequences, 7.5% to 10% of them singletons, with 2.5% to 3.5% in the top ten. The same data also went into a second study, on yellow fever vaccine responses in identical twins.

Sequenced input: PBMCs. The source of these receptors is a woman between 18 and 29 years old in good health.

This clonotype was found many times. The V call is TRBV29-1, the J call TRBJ2-7; TRBD2 is a possible D gene (5 bases). V was trimmed by 8 bases and J by 0 bases, leaving 26 bases between them. CDR1 and CDR2 (germline): SQVTM, ANQGSEA. There are 17 residues in the CDR3. The CDR3 DNA reads TGCAGCTTTAACCCGGTGGTAGCGCCGCCGTCCTCCTACGAGCAGTACTTC. It is translated as CSFNPVVAPPSSYEQYF.

This rearrangement joins TRBV20-1 to TRBJ2-1; TRBD1 matches 8 bases. The CDR3 length is 14 residues. The germline V gene has CDR1 DFQATT and CDR2 SNEGSKA (reference sequence). V lost 4 bases to trimming and J lost 10 bases; unmatched junction nucleotides: 12. The CDR3, as DNA: TGCAGTGCTATACGGACAGGGCGGGGTAGCGAGCAGTTCTTC. Encoded protein: CSAIRTGRGSEQFF.

This clonotype was seen ten or more times. The rearrangement joins TRBV27 to TRBJ2-7; no definite D call. Trimming pared 6 bases from V and 7 bases from J, leaving 19 bases between. CDR3 size: 14 residues. Germline V gene lookup returns CDR1 MNHEY and CDR2 SMNVEV (reference sequence). The CDR3 loop reads CASSSTARAREQYF. The CDR3 DNA reads TGTGCCAGCAGCTCTACGGCCAGAGCTAGGGAGCAGTACTTC.

The table lists this clonotype with many counts. The chain couples TRBV5-1 to TRBJ2-5; maybe TRBD1 (5 bases). This CDR3 is built from 16 residues. Germline CDR1 SGHRS, CDR2 YFSETQ. V was pared by 4 bases and J by 4 bases, with 20 bases between. The CDR3 loop is CASSRGLGQGRETQYF. The CDR3, as DNA: TGCGCCAGCAGCCGAGGTCTCGGGCAGGGTAGAGAGACCCAGTACTTC.

In its sample, this clonotype was seen a few times. The chain couples TRBV20-1 to TRBJ2-7; D assignment may be TRBD1 or TRBD2 (6 bases each). The CDR3 covers 13 residues. Germline V gene data show CDR1 as DFQATT and CDR2 as SNEGSKA (reference sequence). V lost 4 bases and J lost 2, with 12 bases in between. The CDR3: CSAIGGTPYEQYF. CDR3 bases: TGCAGTGCTATAGGGGGGACACCCTACGAGCAGTACTTC.

This clonotype occurred a few times. The CDR3 DNA reads as TGTGCCAGTAGTACTATAGCGGGAGAGGCTAATGAGCAGTTCTTC. It translates to CASSTIAGEANEQFF. The chain couples TRBV19 to TRBJ2-1, with 9 bases fitting TRBD2. V shed 4 bases and J 7 bases; nucleotides not matched to a gene: 8. This CDR3 is 15 amino acids long. CDR1 is LNHDA, CDR2 SQIVND, per germline (reference sequence).

The rearrangement joins TRBV2 to TRBJ2-2, with TRBD1 identical over 10 bases. Per the germline V gene, CDR1 is SNHLY and CDR2 is FYNNEI. This CDR3 has 14 residues. After removal of 3 bases from V and 5 bases from J, the junction contained 0 bases not matched to a gene. CDR3 residues: CASSEGQGTGELFF. In nucleotides, the CDR3 is TGTGCCAGCAGTGAGGGACAGGGGACCGGGGAGCTGTTTTTT.

This chain joins TRBV4-3 and TRBJ2-1, with no clear D. The ends were cut back, 1 base at V and 4 bases at J, with 8 bases in the middle. Germline CDR1 is LGHNA and CDR2 is YSLEER. The CDR3 runs to 14 residues. The DNA for the CDR3 is TGCGCCAGCAGCCAAGGCCGTGGATACAATGAGCAGTTCTTC. It is translated as CASSQGRGYNEQFF.

This clonotype was counted a few times. CDR3: CASRKGLAENYEQYF. CDR3 DNA sequence: TGTGCCAGCAGAAAAGGACTAGCGGAGAACTACGAGCAGTACTTC. J is TRBJ2-7 and V is TRBV11-1, with 10 bases matching TRBD2. The V and J ends lost 6 bases and 3 bases, in that order; junction bases with no gene match: 8. Germline CDR1 and CDR2: SGHAT and FQDESV (reference sequence). The CDR3 is 15 amino acids.

This clonotype has at least ten counts. The chain is built from TRBV2 and TRBJ1-2; 9 nucleotides agree with TRBD1. This CDR3 is built from 14 residues. V lost 5 bases to trimming and J lost 5 bases; unmatched junction nucleotides: 6. Germline loops: CDR1 SNHLY, CDR2 FYNNEI. CDR3 coding DNA: TGTGCCAGCAGTCAGGACAGGGGAGATTATGGCTACACCTTC. Translation gives CASSQDRGDYGYTF.

The genes are TRBV20-1 and TRBJ2-7; possibly TRBD2 for D (6 bases). CDR1 is DFQATT and CDR2 is SNEGSKA in the germline V gene (reference sequence). The length of the CDR3 is 14 residues. Trimming left V 0 bases short and J 4 bases short, with 13 bases between. CDR3 residues: CSARDTAGGYEQYF. The CDR3 coding sequence is TGCAGTGCTAGAGATACCGCCGGGGGTTACGAGCAGTACTTC.

The genes are TRBV7-2 and TRBJ2-3; D unclear. Trimming took off 0 bases at V and 7 bases at J, with 8 bases between the two ends. CDR1 is SGHTA, CDR2 FQGNSA, per germline. CDR3 length equals 13 residues. The CDR3 here is CASSLATSNTQYF. The CDR3 nucleotides read TGTGCCAGCAGCTTAGCAACGAGTAATACGCAGTATTTT.

This clonotype was counted many times. The chain carries TRBV6-5 and TRBJ2-5; 7 nucleotides agree with TRBD1. The CDR3 covers 12 residues. V shed 7 bases, J shed 3 bases, and the junction held 2 bases outside the gene matches. Germline V CDR1 and CDR2: MNHEY, SVGAGI. This CDR3 reads CASNTGEETQYF. For the CDR3, the DNA is TGTGCCAGCAATACAGGGGAAGAGACCCAGTACTTC.

The chain joins TRBV7-6 to TRBJ2-7; 7 positions match TRBD2. The germline CDR1 and CDR2 sequences are SGHVS and FNYEAQ. After removal of 2 bases from V and 3 bases from J, the junction contained 13 bases not matched to a gene. This CDR3 comprises 17 residues. This CDR3 is CASSLFLAGARRYEQYF. The CDR3 region has the DNA TGTGCCAGCAGCTTATTTCTGGCGGGAGCCCGGCGCTACGAGCAGTACTTC.

This clonotype occurred many times. The gene calls are TRBV6-2 or TRBV6-3 and TRBJ2-7; 9 nucleotides match TRBD2. Trimming took 2 bases from V and 1 from J; bases not matched to a gene: 3. Germline CDR1 reads MNHEY; CDR2 reads SVGEGT. This CDR3 spans 15 amino acids. CDR3 nucleotide sequence: TGTGCCAGCAGTTACCGAGCGGGAGGATCCTACGAGCAGTACTTC. Residues: CASSYRAGGSYEQYF.

This clonotype was counted a few times. The rearrangement uses TRBV12-3 or TRBV12-4 and TRBJ2-5; 12 bases fit TRBD2. After removal of 3 bases from V and 4 bases from J, the junction contained 12 bases not matched to a gene. This CDR3 region has 18 residues. CDR3 sequence: CASSLGLAGGQVVETQYF. The CDR3, as DNA: TGTGCCAGCAGTTTGGGGCTAGCGGGAGGGCAGGTGGTAGAGACCCAGTACTTC.

There are many counts of this clonotype. V is TRBV12-3 or TRBV12-4 and J is TRBJ2-1, with TRBD2 matching over 13 bases. Losses at the gene ends were 6 bases for V and 7 bases for J; bases not matched to a gene: 6. The CDR3 loop spans 15 amino acids. CDR3 bases: TGTGCCAGCAGCTACGGACTAGCGGGAGTGAATGAGCAGTTCTTC. Amino acids: CASSYGLAGVNEQFF.

The chain is built from TRBV20-1 and TRBJ2-7; D is unresolved. The germline V gene has CDR1 DFQATT and CDR2 SNEGSKA (reference sequence). The ends were cut back, 0 bases at V and 5 bases at J, with 20 bases in the middle. The CDR3 loop spans 16 amino acids. CDR3 region: CSARDWSVLTIDEQYF. CDR3 nucleotides: TGCAGTGCTAGAGATTGGTCAGTTCTTACAATCGACGAGCAGTACTTC.

The rearrangement uses TRBV29-1 and TRBJ2-1; D remains unclear. The V gene lost 4 bases and the J gene lost 5 bases, with 6 bases spanning the gap. This CDR3 has 11 residues. CDR1 and CDR2 from the germline V gene are SQVTM and ANQGSEA. The CDR3 nucleotides are TGCAGCGTTGTTGACAACAATGAGCAGTTCTTC. Translating it yields CSVVDNNEQFF.

The CDR3: CASSSRPLNTEAFF. In DNA, the CDR3 is TGTGCCAGCAGCTCAAGACCGCTGAACACTGAAGCTTTCTTT. The chain employs TRBV7-9 and TRBJ1-1; D gene unclear. Germline CDR1 and CDR2: SEHNR and FQNEAQ (reference sequence). The CDR3 consists of 14 residues. Trimming removed 4 bases from V and 0 bases from J, with 9 bases in between.

The rearrangement uses TRBV4-3 and TRBJ2-7, with a weak D call TRBD1 (6 bases). Trimming removed 0 bases from V and 3 bases from J, with 9 bases in between. The CDR3 is made up of 14 amino acids. Per germline, CDR1 LGHNA and CDR2 YSLEER. This CDR3 is CASSQDPTGYEQYF. DNA for the CDR3: TGCGCCAGCAGCCAAGATCCGACAGGCTACGAGCAGTACTTC.

The sample holds many counts of this clonotype. The V call is TRBV18, the J call TRBJ2-1; 13 positions match TRBD2. V shed 2 bases and J 3 bases; nucleotides not matched to a gene: 7. The CDR3 runs to 18 residues. Germline values: CDR1 KGHSH, CDR2 LQKENI. The CDR3 nucleotides read TGTGCCAGCTCACCAATAACACTAGCGGGAGGGGGCTACAATGAGCAGTTCTTC. It yields the protein CASSPITLAGGGYNEQFF.

In this sample, this clonotype turned up a few times. The genes are TRBV4-2 and TRBJ2-7; D gene uncertain. V was shortened by 0 bases and J by 5 bases, with 5 bases between the two germline ends. This CDR3 spans 12 amino acids. The V gene's germline CDR1 is LGHNA and CDR2 YNFKEQ. This CDR3 reads CASSQDSDEQYF. CDR3 bases: TGTGCCAGCAGCCAAGACTCGGACGAGCAGTACTTC.

This clonotype was seen more than once but under ten times. The chain employs TRBV25-1 and TRBJ2-5; 10 nucleotides match TRBD1. Germline lookup yields CDR1 MGHDK and CDR2 SYGVNS. CDR3 length equals 15 residues. V trimming: 1 base; J trimming: 4 bases; junction bases outside the gene matches: 3. The CDR3 sequence: CASSELGQGTETQYF. The DNA for the CDR3 is TGTGCCAGCAGTGAATTGGGACAGGGGACAGAGACCCAGTACTTC.

This chain's CDR3 is CASSLIPVDSGANVLTF. As DNA, the CDR3 is TGCGCCAGCAGCTTGATCCCAGTCGACTCTGGGGCCAACGTCCTGACTTTC. The chain couples TRBV5-1 to TRBJ2-6, with D unresolved. Germline CDR1 and CDR2: SGHRS and YFSETQ. Trimming took 1 base from V and 0 from J, leaving 11 bases between them. This CDR3 has 17 amino acids.

The V and J genes are TRBV6-2 or TRBV6-3 and TRBJ2-3; no firm D call. Germline V gene sequence: CDR1 MNHEY, CDR2 SVGEGT. V was trimmed by 1 base and J by 0 bases, leaving 8 bases between them. This CDR3 comprises 15 residues. The CDR3 bases are TGTGCCAGCAGTTACTTTGCGACTAGCACAGATACGCAGTATTTT. As protein: CASSYFATSTDTQYF.

The genes are TRBV7-2 and TRBJ2-5; 7 bases match TRBD1. Per the germline V gene, CDR1 is SGHTA and CDR2 is FQGNSA. CDR3 length: 16 amino acids. After removal of 5 bases from V and 1 base from J, the junction contained 10 bases not matched to a gene. The CDR3 DNA is TGTGCCAGCAGCACGAGGGACAGTGAGCTCCAAGAGACCCAGTACTTC. Amino acids: CASSTRDSELQETQYF.

In its sample, this clonotype was seen many times. The chain joins TRBV12-3 or TRBV12-4 to TRBJ1-1, with no clear D. V lost 8 bases and J 4 bases, leaving 11 bases between the germline ends. CDR3 size: 12 residues. CDR3 in amino acids: CASSDTGTEAFF. The CDR3 bases are TGTGCCAGCTCGGATACTGGCACTGAAGCTTTCTTT.

There are a few counts of this clonotype. The CDR3 nucleotides are TGCAGTGCGCAAGGTTCGGAGACCCAGTACTTC. Protein sequence: CSAQGSETQYF. This chain links TRBV20-1 with TRBJ2-5; no reliable D call. The CDR3 contains 11 residues. The germline V and J ends were trimmed by 6 bases and 5 bases, with 10 bases remaining between them. CDR1 DFQATT and CDR2 SNEGSKA come from the germline V gene (reference sequence).

This chain joins TRBV20-1 and TRBJ2-7; TRBD2 is a possible D gene (6 bases). V was cut by 6 bases and J by 3 bases, with 12 bases left in between. This CDR3 has 12 residues. Per germline, CDR1 DFQATT and CDR2 SNEGSKA (reference sequence). The CDR3 nucleotides are TGCAGTGCCCCCGCGGAGGGCTACGAGCAGTACTTC. It specifies CSAPAEGYEQYF.

In this sample, this clonotype turned up a few times. J is TRBJ2-7 and V is TRBV29-1; 9 bases align to TRBD1. The CDR3 sequence is 15 residues long. Trimming removed 3 bases from V and 2 bases from J; junction bases left unmatched: 8. Germline CDR1 reads SQVTM; CDR2 reads ANQGSEA. For the CDR3, the DNA is TGCAGCGTTGACGACACCGGGACAGGGACCTACGAGCAGTACTTC. The encoded protein is CSVDDTGTGTYEQYF.